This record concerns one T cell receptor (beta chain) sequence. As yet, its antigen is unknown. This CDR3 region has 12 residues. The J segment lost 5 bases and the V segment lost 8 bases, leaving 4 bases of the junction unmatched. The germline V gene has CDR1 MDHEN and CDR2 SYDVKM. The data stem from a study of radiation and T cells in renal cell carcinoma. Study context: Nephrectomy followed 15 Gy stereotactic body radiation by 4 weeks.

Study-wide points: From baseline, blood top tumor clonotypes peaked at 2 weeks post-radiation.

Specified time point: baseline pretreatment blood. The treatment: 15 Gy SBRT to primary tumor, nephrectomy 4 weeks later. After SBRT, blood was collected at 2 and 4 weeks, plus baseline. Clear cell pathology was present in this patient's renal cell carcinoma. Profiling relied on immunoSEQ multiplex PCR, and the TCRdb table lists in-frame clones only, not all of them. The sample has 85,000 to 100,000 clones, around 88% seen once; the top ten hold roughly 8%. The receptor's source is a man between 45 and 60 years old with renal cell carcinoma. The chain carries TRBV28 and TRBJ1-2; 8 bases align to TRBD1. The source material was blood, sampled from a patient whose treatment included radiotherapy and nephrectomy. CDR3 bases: TGTGCCAGCGGGACAGGTCTTTATGGCTACACCTTC. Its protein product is CASGTGLYGYTF.